These 8 T cell receptor beta chains were all obtained from the same sample, sequenced in a study of Ad26.COV2.S vaccination and SARS-CoV-2 variants. The table came from immunoSEQ multiplex PCR; TCRdb's copy has only in-frame clones and leaves some out. Of 180,000 or so clones in the sample, roughly 87% were seen once. The specimen was peripheral blood, collected after recovery from COVID-19. These receptor sequences come from a human donor who had recovered from COVID-19.

This chain uses TRBV5-1 with TRBJ2-7; D assignment may be TRBD1 or TRBD2 (5 bases each). This CDR3 is 15 amino acids long. The germline V gene has CDR1 SGHRS and CDR2 YFSETQ. The V gene lost 1 base and the J gene lost 7 bases, with 18 bases spanning the gap. The CDR3 DNA reads as TGCGCCAGCAGCTTGATACCCGGGGCTACTTTAGAGCAGTACTTC. Amino acid sequence: CASSLIPGATLEQYF.

This clone was seen repeatedly, ten times or more. The J gene is TRBJ1-1, the V gene TRBV2; D is undetermined. This CDR3 has 14 residues. CDR1 is SNHLY, CDR2 FYNNEI, per germline. With 8 bases removed from V and 1 base from J, the gap between germline ends came to 14 bases. CDR3 residues: CASGRLRQNTEAFF. The DNA for the CDR3 is TGTGCCAGCGGCCGTCTGAGGCAGAACACTGAAGCTTTCTTT.

The genes are TRBV5-1 and TRBJ1-1; 7 positions agree with TRBD1. The CDR3 runs 15 residues. Germline-derived CDR1 and CDR2 are SGHRS and YFSETQ. The J segment lost 7 bases and the V segment lost 6 bases, leaving 15 bases of the junction unmatched. The CDR3 DNA follows: TGCGCCAGCACCCCCGAGGGACAGTTGATCGGTGAAGCTTTCTTT. Translation gives CASTPEGQLIGEAFF.

The chain carries TRBV3-1 (or the pseudogene TRBV3-2) and TRBJ2-2, with TRBD2 identical over 10 bases. CDR3 length equals 20 residues. Germline V gene lookup returns CDR1 LGHDT and CDR2 YNNKEL (reference sequence). The V gene end was trimmed by 0 bases and the J gene end by 3 bases; junction bases not matched to a gene: 13. This chain's CDR3 is CASSQEIIAGGGADTGELFF. CDR3 bases: TGTGCCAGCAGCCAAGAGATAATAGCGGGGGGCGGTGCGGACACCGGGGAGCTGTTTTTT.

This chain connects TRBV10-3 to TRBJ2-1; 9 nucleotides line up with TRBD2. The CDR3 covers 14 residues. In germline, CDR1 is ENHRY, CDR2 SYGVKD. V was clipped by 5 bases and J by 9 bases; unmatched bases: 8. The CDR3 coding sequence is TGTGCCATCAGTATAGCGGGAGTGGATGGTGAGCAGTTCTTC. It translates to CAISIAGVDGEQFF.

The CDR3 sequence: CASSVPKDRGGYGYTF. CDR3 in DNA: TGTGCCAGCAGCGTTCCCAAGGACAGGGGCGGCTATGGCTACACCTTC. The V call is TRBV9, the J call TRBJ1-2; 9 nucleotides line up with TRBD1. The germline gives CDR1 SGDLS, CDR2 YYNGEE. Germline trimming cut 2 bases from V and 4 bases from J; bases unmatched to any gene: 9. This CDR3 spans 16 amino acids.

The rearrangement uses TRBV29-1 and TRBJ2-1; TRBD1 is a possible D gene (5 bases). Germline CDR1 SQVTM, CDR2 ANQGSEA. Trimming cost V 5 bases and J 5 bases, with 10 bases left between them. This CDR3 spans 12 amino acids. The CDR3 is CSVFTGNNEQFF. CDR3 nucleotides: TGCAGCGTTTTCACAGGTAACAATGAGCAGTTCTTC.

CDR3 sequence: CASSPLGEQFF. As DNA, the CDR3 is TGTGCCAGCAGCCCTCTAGGGGAGCAGTTCTTC. The genes are TRBV11-2 and TRBJ2-1; D unclear. Germline V gene sequence: CDR1 SGHAT, CDR2 FQNNGV. This CDR3 has 11 residues. Between the trimmed V and J ends, which lost 5 bases and 10 bases, there was a span of 9 bases.